This T cell receptor beta chain was found in a study of T cell responses to AZD1222 COVID-19 vaccine. General study points: Only a handful of AZD1222 recipients, roughly six in all, had baseline seropositivity. Dominant CD4 TCR responses targeted spike regions 160-218 and 743-854. The donors showed a predominance of white British ancestry and of females, with possible underestimation of clonal diversity.

This CDR3 is built from 16 residues. Unmatched junction bases numbered 7, after V lost 1 base and J lost 4 bases. Germline assignment: CDR1 SGHDN and CDR2 FVKESK. In regard to this clone: The antigen remains unidentified.

Sequenced by immunoSEQ multiplex PCR; TCRdb stores in-frame clones only, minus some. The table shows 150,000 to 200,000 clones, with under 95% occurring only once. This specimen was peripheral blood, taken on day 0 of AZD1222 vaccination. The chain links TRBV14 to TRBJ2-3; 8 bases line up with TRBD1. This sequence originates from an adult in good health. The CDR3 nucleotides are TGTGCCAGCAGCCAAGGGGCAGGGGGCCGCCCAGATACGCAGTATTTT. Its translation: CASSQGAGGRPDTQYF.